This T cell receptor beta chain was captured in a study of shared clonotypes between healthy human individuals. Germline CDR1 MNHEY, CDR2 SVGAGI. V shed 10 bases and J shed 4 bases, with 13 bases lying between them. The CDR3 is 12 amino acids. Here immunoSEQ multiplex PCR was the method, and the copy in TCRdb shows in-frame clones only, minus some. The repertoire consists of more than 400,000 clones, with around 96% occurring once and the leading ten covering 0.06%. Material: naive CD4+ T cells sorted from blood. Specified subset: CD45RA+ positively selected. The chain uses TRBV6-5 and TRBJ1-2; no definite D call. The source of this sequence is a woman in her twenties or thirties in good health. The CDR3 DNA reads as TGTGCCACCACGACACCCGGCTATGGCTACACCTTC. It specifies CATTTPGYGYTF.